Listed here are 25 T cell receptor beta chains from one sample, sequenced in a study of radiotherapy plus CTLA-4 blockade in lung cancer. Data came from immunoSEQ multiplex PCR; TCRdb stores just in-frame clones and leaves some out. The sample consists of about 85,000 clones, approximately 86% of them appearing once. This material consisted of peripheral blood, taken from a patient treated with radiotherapy plus ipilimumab. The receptors stem from a human donor with non-small cell lung cancer who had a partial response to radiotherapy plus ipilimumab.

The rearrangement uses TRBV5-4 and TRBJ2-7, with 7 bases matching TRBD2. Looked up from germline, CDR1 is SGHNT and CDR2 is YYREEE (reference sequence). The trim removed 1 base at V and 4 bases at J, leaving 11 bases unmatched. There are 16 residues in the CDR3. The CDR3 loop reads CASSLQRTREVYEQYV. CDR3 sequence (DNA): TGTGCCAGCAGCTTGCAGAGGACTAGAGAGGTTTACGAGCAGTACGTC.

This chain connects TRBV14 to TRBJ1-2; TRBD1 might be the D (5 bases). The CDR3 extends over 14 amino acids. The germline V gene has CDR1 SGHDN and CDR2 FVKESK. The ends were cut back, 4 bases at V and 4 bases at J, with 13 bases in the middle. This CDR3 reads CASSRTGLGYGYTF. Here the CDR3 DNA reads TGTGCCAGCAGCCGAACGGGACTAGGCTATGGCTACACCTTC.

This sequence joins TRBV5-4 and TRBJ2-2; D gene uncertain. Germline V CDR1 and CDR2: SGHNT, YYREEE (reference sequence). CDR3 length equals 16 residues. Trimming cost V 1 base and J 3 bases, with 13 bases left between them. The CDR3, as DNA: TGTGCCAGCAGCTTGATAGATGCGGCCGACACCGGGGAGCTGTTTTTT. Translation gives CASSLIDAADTGELFF.

The chain couples TRBV28 to TRBJ2-1; 8 nucleotides line up with TRBD2. The length of the CDR3 is 15 residues. Germline assignment: CDR1 MDHEN and CDR2 SYDVKM. The ends lost 6 bases at V and 6 bases at J; junction bases unmatched: 10. The CDR3 region is CASRPPGTRSNEQFF. As DNA, the CDR3 is TGTGCCAGCAGACCCCCCGGGACTAGAAGCAATGAGCAGTTCTTC.

The chain uses TRBV6-5 and TRBJ1-3, with 7 nucleotides matching TRBD1. Germline CDR1 reads MNHEY; CDR2 reads SVGAGI. This CDR3 contains 15 residues. V lost 6 bases to trimming and J lost 0 bases; unmatched junction nucleotides: 5. The chain's CDR3 is CASRASGGSGNTIYF. In DNA, the CDR3 is TGTGCCAGCAGGGCCTCAGGGGGCTCTGGAAACACCATATATTTT.

This sequence joins TRBV7-6 and TRBJ2-5; 7 bases match TRBD1. Germline V CDR1 and CDR2: SGHVS, FNYEAQ. The CDR3 is made up of 15 amino acids. V lost 6 bases, J lost 5 bases, and 12 bases stayed unmatched. The CDR3 here is CASRTDTGVGETQYF. The CDR3 DNA reads TGTGCCAGCAGAACAGATACAGGGGTGGGGGAGACCCAGTACTTC.

This clone was detected only a few times. CDR3 nucleotides: TGCGCCAGCAGTCCGGCGGGACGAGATGGCTACACCTTC. Encoded protein: CASSPAGRDGYTF. This chain links TRBV5-1 with TRBJ1-2; D perhaps matches TRBD1 (5 bases). Between the trimmed V and J ends, which lost 5 bases and 6 bases, there was a span of 14 bases. The germline CDR1 and CDR2 sequences are SGHRS and YFSETQ. There are 13 residues in the CDR3.

V usage is TRBV28 and J usage is TRBJ1-2; no definite D call. The CDR3 consists of 13 residues. From germline, CDR1 is MDHEN and CDR2 SYDVKM. V lost 10 bases, J lost 0 bases, and 12 bases lay in between. The CDR3 is CATISGTNYGYTF. As DNA, the CDR3 is TGTGCCACCATATCGGGAACTAACTATGGCTACACCTTC.

The chain employs TRBV6-1 and TRBJ2-7, with 7 bases aligning to TRBD2. Germline V gene data show CDR1 as MNHNS and CDR2 as SASEGT. CDR3 length equals 13 residues. The junction had 2 bases not matched to a gene; V was cut back by 6 bases and J by 0 bases. The CDR3 DNA is TGTGCCAGCAGATCTAGCGGCTCCTACGAGCAGTACTTC. Protein sequence: CASRSSGSYEQYF.

This clone was observed many times. The chain uses TRBV6-1 and TRBJ1-2, with D perhaps TRBD1 (5 bases). The CDR3 totals 13 residues. Germline V CDR1 and CDR2: MNHNS, SASEGT. V lost 4 bases to trimming and J lost 8 bases, with 14 bases between them. The CDR3 DNA follows: TGTGCCAGCAGTGTAAATGCAGGGAAAGGCTACACCTTC. Protein product: CASSVNAGKGYTF.

The chain carries TRBV15 and TRBJ2-5; D is ambiguous. Between the trimmed V and J ends, which lost 0 bases and 1 base, there was a span of 9 bases. The CDR3 loop spans 15 amino acids. The germline V gene encodes CDR1 LNHNV and CDR2 YYDKDF (reference sequence). The CDR3 sequence: CATSRDPSLQETQYF. CDR3 bases: TGTGCCACCAGCAGAGATCCGAGCCTCCAAGAGACCCAGTACTTC.

This chain uses TRBV28 with TRBJ1-4; the D gene is possibly TRBD1 (5 bases). The CDR3 consists of 15 residues. V was shortened by 6 bases and J by 8 bases, with 19 bases between the two germline ends. Germline-derived CDR1 and CDR2 are MDHEN and SYDVKM. CDR3 nucleotide sequence: TGTGCCAGCAGGGACCTGGGGCCGGGTGGGGAAAAACTGTTTTTT. Translation gives CASRDLGPGGEKLFF.

The chain uses TRBV28 and TRBJ2-3, with TRBD2 as a possible D gene (6 bases). This CDR3 has 15 amino acids. CDR1 and CDR2 (germline): MDHEN, SYDVKM. V was cut by 3 bases and J by 2 bases, with 12 bases left in between. The CDR3 sequence is CASSLGGADTDTQYF. As DNA, the CDR3 is TGTGCCAGCAGTTTGGGGGGAGCGGACACAGATACGCAGTATTTT.

This clone has just one count. The chain joins TRBV6-1 to TRBJ2-1, with a weak D call TRBD1 (6 bases). The CDR3 length is 14 residues. The V end lost 6 bases, the J end lost 9 bases, and 18 bases lay between the germline ends. In germline, CDR1 is MNHNS, CDR2 SASEGT. DNA of the CDR3: TGTGCCAGCAGAGAGGGACACTCGGCGGGTGAGCAGTTCTTC. Protein product: CASREGHSAGEQFF.

V usage is TRBV28 and J usage is TRBJ2-7; D possibly corresponds to TRBD1 (6 bases). Trimming cost V 3 bases and J 3 bases, with 12 bases left between them. The CDR3 is 14 amino acids. Germline V lookup: CDR1 MDHEN, CDR2 SYDVKM. The CDR3 DNA reads as TGTGCCAGCAGTTTGGGGGCGGGCCGCTACGAGCAGTACGTC. The encoded protein is CASSLGAGRYEQYV.

The rearrangement joins TRBV6-1 to TRBJ1-2, with TRBD1 identical over 8 bases. The CDR3 totals 15 residues. CDR1 is MNHNS, CDR2 SASEGT, per germline. Germline trimming cut 6 bases from V and 8 bases from J; bases unmatched to any gene: 14. Written as DNA, the CDR3 is TGTGCCAGCAGCCTCACCTCCGGGACAGGCATCGGCTACACCTTC. Translation gives CASSLTSGTGIGYTF.

The chain has TRBV10-2 and TRBJ2-3; D unresolved. Germline V gives CDR1 WSHSY, CDR2 SAAADI. Trimming took off 7 bases at V and 2 bases at J, with 16 bases between the two ends. This CDR3 is built from 15 residues. The CDR3 is CASTLEQLLTDTQYF. The CDR3 DNA reads TGCGCCAGCACCCTTGAACAGCTTCTCACAGATACGCAGTATTTT.

The V and J genes are TRBV28 and TRBJ2-3; D is uncertain. V was clipped by 5 bases and J by 3 bases, with 3 bases between them. Per the germline V gene, CDR1 is MDHEN and CDR2 is SYDVKM. CDR3 length equals 11 residues. The CDR3 bases are TGTGCCAGCAGTCTAACAGATACGCAGTATTTT. Its protein product is CASSLTDTQYF.

The V call is TRBV27, the J call TRBJ1-2; a weak D match, TRBD1 (6 bases). This CDR3 comprises 14 residues. Germline V gene data show CDR1 as MNHEY and CDR2 as SMNVEV (reference sequence). The V end was cut by 6 bases, the J end by 3 bases, with 14 bases between. In DNA, the CDR3 is TGTGCCAGCAGCCCTACAGGGCAGGACTATGGCTACACCTTC. Translating it yields CASSPTGQDYGYTF.

This clone was detected a few times. This chain joins TRBV7-2 and TRBJ2-3; TRBD1 is a possible D gene (5 bases). Per the germline V gene, CDR1 is SGHTA and CDR2 is FQGNSA. V lost 5 bases and J lost 4, with 10 bases in between. The CDR3 has 13 amino acids. Written as DNA, the CDR3 is TGTGCCAGCAGCCCTCAGGGTCCAGATACGCAGTATTTT. Its translation is CASSPQGPDTQYF.

This chain links TRBV27 with TRBJ2-1, with D maybe TRBD1 (6 bases). Trimming removed 6 bases at V and 4 bases at J, with 16 bases between. From germline, CDR1 is MNHEY and CDR2 SMNVEV (reference sequence). This CDR3 is built from 15 residues. The DNA of the CDR3 is TGTGCCAGCAGCAGCGGACAAGGGGGATACAATGAGCAGTTCTTC. As protein: CASSSGQGGYNEQFF.

V is TRBV5-1 and J is TRBJ2-1, with D perhaps matching TRBD2 (5 bases). This CDR3 contains 15 residues. Germline V gene sequence: CDR1 SGHRS, CDR2 YFSETQ. Trimming stripped 0 bases from V and 3 bases from J, with 10 bases between. The CDR3 reads CASSLAQAGYNEQFF. For the CDR3, the DNA is TGCGCCAGCAGCTTGGCCCAGGCGGGCTACAATGAGCAGTTCTTC.

V gene TRBV10-3 combines with J gene TRBJ1-3; no definite D call. Trimming cost V 11 bases and J 8 bases, with 19 bases left between them. Germline V gives CDR1 ENHRY, CDR2 SYGVKD. The CDR3 contains 13 residues. The CDR3 here is CAASKGAVDTIYF. The CDR3 DNA sequence: TGTGCCGCCTCGAAGGGAGCTGTTGACACCATATATTTT.

This CDR3 reads CASSSRQGSLDEQFF. The DNA of the CDR3 is TGTGCCAGCTCATCTAGGCAGGGCTCCCTTGATGAGCAGTTCTTC. The genes are TRBV18 and TRBJ2-1; maybe TRBD1 (5 bases). V was pared by 5 bases and J by 8 bases, with 19 bases between. CDR1 and CDR2 from the germline V gene are KGHSH and LQKENI. This CDR3 is built from 15 residues.

This chain connects TRBV4-1 to TRBJ2-7, with TRBD2 matching over 8 bases. The V and J ends lost 2 bases and 4 bases, in that order; junction bases with no gene match: 7. CDR3 length equals 15 residues. Germline V gene lookup returns CDR1 MGHRA and CDR2 YSYEKL. CDR3 loop: CASSQRSGLVYEQYF. CDR3 in DNA: TGCGCCAGCAGCCAAAGATCGGGACTAGTATACGAGCAGTACTTC.